The entry that follows covers one T cell receptor beta chain sequence. This CDR3 has 14 amino acids. CDR1 ENHRY and CDR2 SYGVKD come from the germline V gene. Trimming pared 7 bases from V and 1 base from J, leaving 13 bases between. The sample comes from a study of blood T cell repertoires in COVID-19. Study at large: Acute-phase and convalescent COVID-19 samples originated in the United States, Italy and Spain.

Original processing notes: Nucleated cell counts were estimated from reference gene primer amplification. Data came from immunoSEQ multiplex PCR; TCRdb stores just in-frame clones and leaves some out. For V, J and clone size, that table is used; D and trimming come from the DNA. The table shows 200,000 to 300,000 clones, with 84% occurring only once. The rearrangement links TRBV10-3 to TRBJ1-1; D not resolved. The clonotype was recovered from a woman aged 40 to 50 who had recovered from COVID-19. Sequenced sample: peripheral blood. In DNA, the CDR3 is TGTGCCATCACCTCAGGCTCGCCGAACACTGAAGCTTTCTTT. It yields the protein CAITSGSPNTEAFF.